Listed below are T cell receptor beta chains from one sample, sequenced in a study of cytomegalovirus exposure and HLA in healthy donors. The table came from immunoSEQ multiplex PCR; TCRdb's copy has only in-frame clones and leaves some out. The data show 130,000 or so clones, with approximately 79% seen just once and more than 3.5% held by the top ten. Sequenced sample: PBMCs. These receptors were obtained from a man younger than 35 in good health and CMV-seropositive. CDR3s leave out the opening cysteine and the closing phenylalanine or tryptophan.

J gene	V gene	CDR3 protein
TRBJ2-7	TRBV2	ASSAGQGKVYEQY
TRBJ2-7	TRBV19	ASSKGQNYEQY
TRBJ2-7	TRBV5-4	ASSFETGLGYEQY
TRBJ2-4	TRBV29-1	SVGLAGLAKNIQY
TRBJ2-3	TRBV29-1	SARPSDGDTQY
TRBJ2-7	TRBV4-3	ASSQVTTSGSYEQY
TRBJ2-7	TRBV4-3	ASSQYRGKGPYEQY
TRBJ2-3	TRBV28	ASIPLPGSDTQY
TRBJ1-5	TRBV30	AWSVQGSNQPQH
TRBJ1-4	TRBV10-3	ANRERREPRNEKLF
TRBJ1-5	TRBV10-1	ASGVSNQPQH
TRBJ1-1	TRBV14	ASSPLTGMNTEAF
TRBJ2-5	TRBV25-1	ASRQGETQY
TRBJ2-1	TRBV6-1	ASNPQGSSYNEQF
TRBJ2-1	TRBV7-2	ASSLVSSGGHEQF
TRBJ1-1	TRBV29-1	SVRIGQGEAF
TRBJ2-3	TRBV4-1	ASSQVWGGQGGDTQY
TRBJ2-7	TRBV10-3	AISPLAGDHEQY
TRBJ1-6	TRBV19	ASRDRGSPLH
TRBJ2-1	TRBV11-1	ASSLITSGVYNEQF
TRBJ2-7	TRBV5-4	ASSPLAGKSYEQY
TRBJ2-3	TRBV7-7	ASSLQLAGPGVSDTQY
TRBJ2-5	TRBV7-7	ASSNAGLETQY
TRBJ2-1	TRBV5-6	ASSNDRVQF
TRBJ2-3	TRBV5-1	ASSWRDPNTDTQY
TRBJ1-5	TRBV7-9	ASSPLGGEGQPQH
TRBJ2-7	TRBV7-7	ASSLAADSYEQY
TRBJ1-2	TRBV28	ASTDFGGYT
TRBJ2-1	TRBV7-8	ASRTLAGGRNEQF
TRBJ2-2	TRBV5-8	ASSLEDRVLANTGELF
TRBJ1-2	TRBV6-6	ASSRSSGTGQGYT
TRBJ2-5	TRBV7-9	SSSLKAETQY
TRBJ2-5	TRBV4-1	ASSQVGLRVLETQY
TRBJ2-7	TRBV27	ASSLSGPGLADYEQY
TRBJ2-3	TRBV14	ASSPWGDTDTQY
TRBJ2-2	TRBV5-1	ASKAGDRGFSGELF
TRBJ1-1	TRBV29-1	SVVGGNMNTEAF
TRBJ2-6	TRBV7-2	ASTPWAYSGANVLT
TRBJ1-2	TRBV6-6	ASSYPVRARYT